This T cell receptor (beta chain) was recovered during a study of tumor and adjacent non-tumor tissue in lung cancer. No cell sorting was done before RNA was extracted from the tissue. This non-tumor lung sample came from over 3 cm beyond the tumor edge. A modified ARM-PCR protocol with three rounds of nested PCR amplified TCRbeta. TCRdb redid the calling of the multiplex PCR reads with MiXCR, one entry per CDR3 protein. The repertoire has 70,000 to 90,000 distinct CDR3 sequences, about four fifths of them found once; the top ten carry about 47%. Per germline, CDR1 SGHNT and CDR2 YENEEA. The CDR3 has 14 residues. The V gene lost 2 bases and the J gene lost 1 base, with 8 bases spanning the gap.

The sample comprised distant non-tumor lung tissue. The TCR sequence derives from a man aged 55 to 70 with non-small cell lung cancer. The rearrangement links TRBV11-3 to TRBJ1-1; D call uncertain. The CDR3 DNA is TGTGCCAGCAGCTTACTGAGCTCGAACACTGAAGCTTTCTTT. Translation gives CASSLLSSNTEAFF.